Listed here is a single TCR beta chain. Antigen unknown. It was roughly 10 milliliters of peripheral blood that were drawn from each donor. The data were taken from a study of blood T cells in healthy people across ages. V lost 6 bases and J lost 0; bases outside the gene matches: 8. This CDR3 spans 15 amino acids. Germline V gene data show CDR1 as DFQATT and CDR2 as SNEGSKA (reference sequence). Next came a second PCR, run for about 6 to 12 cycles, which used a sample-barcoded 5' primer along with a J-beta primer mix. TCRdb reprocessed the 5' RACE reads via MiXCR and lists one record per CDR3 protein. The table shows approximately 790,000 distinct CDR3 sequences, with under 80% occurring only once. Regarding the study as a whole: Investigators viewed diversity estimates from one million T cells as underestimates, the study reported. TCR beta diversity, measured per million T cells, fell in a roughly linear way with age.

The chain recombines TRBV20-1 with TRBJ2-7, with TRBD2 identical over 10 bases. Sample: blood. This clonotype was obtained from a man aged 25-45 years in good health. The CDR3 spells CSAPGLAGASYEQYF. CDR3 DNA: TGCAGTGCCCCCGGGCTAGCGGGGGCCTCCTACGAGCAGTACTTC.